Described below is a single T cell receptor beta chain sequence and its context. Its matching antigen is unknown. These data belong to a study of cytomegalovirus exposure and HLA in healthy donors. PCR used 60 Vbeta primers and 13 Jbeta primers. Profiled with immunoSEQ multiplex PCR; TCRdb holds only in-frame clones, not every one. The data include around 210,000 clones; the top ten clones carry about 1.1%. The donors comprised healthy bone marrow donors. The study, taken as a whole, reports: The investigators catalogued 150 to 200 TCR beta chains as cytomegalovirus-associated. A highly shared variant cluster was judged a likely technical artifact.

Germline CDR1 and CDR2: MGHRA and YSYEKL. After removal of 0 bases from V and 1 base from J, the junction contained 8 bases not matched to a gene. CDR3 length: 19 amino acids. The sequence derives from a girl aged 2 to 10 in good health and CMV-seropositive. The rearrangement uses TRBV4-1 and TRBJ2-2, with 10 bases that match TRBD2. Sequencing used PBMCs. This CDR3 is CASSQDQTSGIWNTGELFF. CDR3 coding DNA: TGCGCCAGCAGCCAAGACCAAACTAGCGGGATATGGAACACCGGGGAGCTGTTTTTT.